The 11 T cell receptor beta chains in this list originate from one sample, sequenced in a study of cytomegalovirus exposure and HLA in healthy donors. A multiplex PCR was run with 60 Vbeta primers and 13 Jbeta primers. The repertoire was sequenced with immunoSEQ multiplex PCR; TCRdb's copy has only in-frame clones and lacks some. The table includes fewer than 100,000 clones, 60% to 75% detected once. The sequencing sample was made of PBMCs. Every receptor here comes from a female donor in good health and CMV-seronegative.

The CDR3 DNA reads TGTGCCAGCAGACTTACAGGGGGTGGGAGGAATGAGCAGTTCTTC. Protein sequence: CASRLTGGGRNEQFF. This chain links TRBV6-5 with TRBJ2-1; TRBD1 aligns across 8 bases. The V gene end was trimmed by 6 bases and the J gene end by 7 bases; junction bases not matched to a gene: 11. From germline, CDR1 is MNHEY and CDR2 SVGAGI. The CDR3 totals 15 residues.

The genes are TRBV7-2 and TRBJ1-5, with TRBD1 matching over 9 bases. The CDR3 is made up of 16 amino acids. Looked up from germline, CDR1 is SGHTA and CDR2 is FQGNSA. Unmatched junction bases numbered 3, after V lost 3 bases and J lost 0 bases. CDR3: CASSFGTGNSNQPQHF. The CDR3 DNA follows: TGTGCCAGCAGCTTTGGGACAGGGAATAGCAATCAGCCCCAGCATTTT.

This chain connects TRBV7-2 to TRBJ1-2; TRBD1 matches 8 bases. The CDR3 is 12 residues long. Germline V gene lookup returns CDR1 SGHTA and CDR2 FQGNSA. The ends lost 2 bases at V and 10 bases at J; junction bases unmatched: 3. In DNA form, the CDR3 reads TGTGCCAGCAGCTTATGGGGACAGGCCTACACCTTC. This codes for CASSLWGQAYTF.

The V call is TRBV27, the J call TRBJ2-1; D perhaps matches TRBD2 (5 bases). Germline CDR1 MNHEY, CDR2 SMNVEV (reference sequence). The CDR3 spans 19 residues. The V end lost 10 bases, the J end lost 0 bases, and 28 bases lay between the germline ends. The CDR3: CATKDPKGAYLRSYNEQFF. The CDR3 region has the DNA TGTGCCACCAAGGACCCCAAGGGAGCCTATTTACGCTCCTACAATGAGCAGTTCTTC.

The rearrangement uses TRBV28 and TRBJ1-5, with D tentatively TRBD1 (6 bases). V was pared by 5 bases and J by 6 bases, with 17 bases between. Germline V gene data show CDR1 as MDHEN and CDR2 as SYDVKM. This CDR3 spans 15 amino acids. The CDR3 loop is CASSLLDRAGQPQHF. For the CDR3, the DNA is TGTGCCAGCAGTCTCTTGGACAGAGCAGGTCAGCCCCAGCATTTT. Drawing the rest from reference TRBV28 and TRBJ1-5, the complete variable domain is DVKVTQSSRYLVKRTGEKVFLECVQDMDHENMFWYRQDPGLGLRLIYFSYDVKMKEKGDIPEGYSVSREKKERFSLILESASTNQTSMYLCASSLLDRAGQPQHFGDGTRLSIL.

The chain employs TRBV27 and TRBJ1-2, with 9 bases fitting TRBD1. The V segment lost 4 bases and the J segment 6 bases; nucleotides outside the gene matches: 9. The germline gives CDR1 MNHEY, CDR2 SMNVEV (reference sequence). The CDR3 runs to 15 residues. CDR3: CASSSTNTGGDGYTF. DNA of the CDR3: TGTGCCAGCAGTTCAACAAACACAGGGGGCGATGGCTACACCTTC.

The V and J genes are TRBV13 and TRBJ2-5, with D perhaps TRBD2 (6 bases). V lost 5 bases, J lost 1 base, and 11 bases lay in between. The length of the CDR3 is 14 residues. Germline CDR1 reads PRHDT; CDR2 reads FYEKMQ (reference sequence). CDR3 in amino acids: CASSGGLSQETQYF. The CDR3 DNA reads as TGTGCCAGCAGCGGGGGACTTTCCCAAGAGACCCAGTACTTC.

The CDR3 DNA reads as TGTGCCAGCAGCTTGCTAGGGCGCCCCGGGACAGGGCTGTTTTTT. Protein: CASSLLGRPGTGLFF. The chain joins TRBV7-2 to TRBJ2-2, with 8 bases lining up with TRBD1. After removal of 3 bases from V and 13 bases from J, the junction contained 13 bases not matched to a gene. The CDR3 is 15 amino acids. CDR1 and CDR2 from the germline V gene are SGHTA and FQGNSA.

The rearrangement uses TRBV18 and TRBJ2-7; 7 nucleotides agree with TRBD2. V lost 0 bases and J lost 6; bases outside the gene matches: 8. The CDR3 runs 15 residues. Germline lookup yields CDR1 KGHSH and CDR2 LQKENI. DNA for the CDR3: TGTGCCAGCTCACCACCCGGGGGGAATGGTGGCGAGCAGTACTTC. The encoded protein is CASSPPGGNGGEQYF.

This clone was seen once. The chain uses TRBV6-5 and TRBJ2-5; no clear D gene. Trimming pared 6 bases from V and 1 base from J, leaving 9 bases between. CDR3 length equals 13 residues. CDR1 and CDR2 from the germline V gene are MNHEY and SVGAGI. DNA of the CDR3: TGTGCCAGCAGGCGTCGTAGCCAAGAGACCCAGTACTTC. Residues: CASRRRSQETQYF.

V gene TRBV28 combines with J gene TRBJ2-7; D is undetermined. The CDR3 totals 12 residues. Germline V gene lookup returns CDR1 MDHEN and CDR2 SYDVKM. The V end was cut by 6 bases, the J end by 3 bases, with 9 bases between. CDR3 protein: CASRKAYYEQYF. CDR3 nucleotide sequence: TGTGCCAGCAGAAAAGCCTACTACGAGCAGTACTTC. The full variable domain, completed using reference TRBV28 and TRBJ2-7, is DVKVTQSSRYLVKRTGEKVFLECVQDMDHENMFWYRQDPGLGLRLIYFSYDVKMKEKGDIPEGYSVSREKKERFSLILESASTNQTSMYLCASRKAYYEQYFGPGTRLTVT.